The entry that follows covers one T cell receptor (beta chain) sequence. Its antigen is currently not known. No clone much larger than this one lies a single base away; base qualities are absent. Trimmed from V: 4 bases; trimmed from J: 4 bases; junction bases lacking a gene match: 8. The germline V gene encodes CDR1 SGHTA and CDR2 FQGNSA. Reading from cysteine to phenylalanine, the CDR3 counts 16 amino acids. Only the CDR3 region is kept as DNA, spanning 48 bases read in frame from base 1. Each collaborating institution followed its own protocols to collect whole blood in K2EDTA tubes. For TCRbeta analysis, collaborators shipped samples as frozen whole blood, isolated PBMCs, or DNA extracted from either of those sample types. The data stem from a study of blood T cell repertoires in COVID-19 (dated by TCRdb to about 2020). Regarding the complete study: Collaborator samples came from the United States, Italy and Spain and covered acute and convalescent phases of COVID-19. The prospective study material was composed of cDNA or gDNA derived from T cells, B-cell-depleted T cells, or PBMCs. Deeply sampled blood TCRbeta repertoires from subjects exposed to, actively infected with, or recovered from COVID-19 were included in the dataset. The repertoires were released in a freely available public database meant as a resource for research on the immune response to SARS-CoV-2. Samples were obtained from the ongoing ImmuneRACE study (first 160 participants) and from about 1,300 subjects provided by 6 global collaborators. A de-identified subject ID, COVID-19 status, age in years and sex were almost always included in the sample metadata. Where HLA class I and class II types were available, the types were taken from metadata supplied by the sample provider, not from assay-based typing. The study at large found these results: How much clinical and demographic metadata was included differed by source and by participant, and the metadata was provided uncurated.

The immunoSEQ Assay, a bias-controlled multiplex PCR, was used to amplify TCRbeta CDR3 regions from genomic DNA. As for how the authors treated the data: Nucleated cell counts per sample were estimated from amplification of reference gene primers within the assay. To quantify the absolute abundance of each unique TCRbeta CDR3 rearrangement, sequence reads were collapsed and filtered. For each sample, productive Simpson clonality was calculated as the square root of Simpson's diversity index across productive rearrangements. This immuneACCESS table, as held by TCRdb, lists in-frame sequences with V and J called but not all clones. Of the missing ones, under half trace to an unresolved V gene in checked studies; the others have no known cause. The V and J calls and clone size come from that table; D and trimming were worked out from the DNA. The sample table shows about 150,000 clones, and about four fifths are seen once. Together, the top ten hold around 2.1% of the sample.

The clonotype comes from an elderly woman with acute or convalescent COVID-19. Recombination connected TRBV7-2 to TRBJ1-3, and 9 junctional nucleotides match TRBD1. Sequenced: peripheral blood. The DNA sequence is as follows: TGTGCCAGCAGCTCACAGGGGGCGTTAGTAGGAAACACCATATATTTT. The translation is CASSSQGALVGNTIYF.